The 20 T cell receptor beta chains reported below all come from one sample, sequenced in a study of blood T cell repertoires in COVID-19. Here immunoSEQ multiplex PCR was the method, and the copy in TCRdb shows in-frame clones only, minus some. The sample holds 120,000 or so clones, around 80% seen once. Material: peripheral blood. The receptor source for this set is a man in his 70s with acute or convalescent COVID-19.

This chain uses TRBV2 with TRBJ1-3, with TRBD1 identical over 10 bases. Germline V gene data show CDR1 as SNHLY and CDR2 as FYNNEI. Germline trimming cut 0 bases from V and 11 bases from J; bases unmatched to any gene: 7. The length of the CDR3 is 15 residues. The CDR3 here is CASSEAQDRGVPIYF. Here the CDR3 DNA reads TGTGCCAGCAGTGAAGCGCAGGACAGGGGGGTCCCCATATATTTT.

The table lists this clone with a count of one. The chain combines TRBV3-1 (or the pseudogene TRBV3-2) with TRBJ1-6, with 9 bases matching TRBD1. The CDR3 is 16 residues long. Germline CDR1 is LGHDT and CDR2 is YNNKEL (reference sequence). V lost 1 base, J lost 7 bases, and 5 bases stayed unmatched. Written as DNA, the CDR3 is TGTGCCAGCAGCCAAGCCGGGGACAGGGTAAATTCACCCCTCCACTTT. Its protein product is CASSQAGDRVNSPLHF.

There are a few counts of this clone. The V gene is TRBV5-1, the J gene TRBJ1-3, with TRBD1 matching over 9 bases. V was pared by 4 bases and J by 0 bases, with 8 bases of the junction left unmatched. This CDR3 is 17 amino acids long. Germline lookup yields CDR1 SGHRS and CDR2 YFSETQ. CDR3 loop: CASSRTGALSSGNTIYF. The CDR3 DNA reads as TGCGCCAGCAGCCGGACAGGGGCCCTCAGCTCTGGAAACACCATATATTTT.

CDR3 sequence reads: CASSYYAGELFF. CDR3 coding DNA: TGTGCCAGCAGTTATTATGCCGGGGAGCTGTTTTTT. The chain joins TRBV6-5 to TRBJ2-2; no clear D gene. The CDR3 is 12 amino acids. V dropped 3 bases and J dropped 6 bases, with 5 bases sitting between them. Per the germline V gene, CDR1 is MNHEY and CDR2 is SVGAGI.

This chain joins TRBV19 and TRBJ1-4; 10 nucleotides line up with TRBD1. Germline V lookup: CDR1 LNHDA, CDR2 SQIVND (reference sequence). The CDR3 loop spans 16 amino acids. V lost 3 bases and J lost 5; bases outside the gene matches: 6. Here the CDR3 DNA reads TGTGCCAGTAGTATTAGACGGACAGGGGGAAATGAAAAACTGTTTTTT. Amino acids: CASSIRRTGGNEKLFF.

In nucleotides, the CDR3 is TGCGCCAGCAGCTTCCGAGCGGGGACAGGGGGCGGAACTGAAGCTTTCTTT. This sequence encodes CASSFRAGTGGGTEAFF. This sequence joins TRBV5-1 and TRBJ1-1; TRBD1 agrees at 12 bases. The V gene's germline CDR1 is SGHRS and CDR2 YFSETQ. With 2 bases clipped from V and 5 bases from J, the junction kept 10 bases outside the gene matches. The CDR3 consists of 17 residues. Supplemented by reference TRBV5-1 and TRBJ1-1, the full variable domain reads KAGVTQTPRYLIKTRGQQVTLSCSPISGHRSVSWYQQTPGQGLQFLFEYFSETQRNKGNFPGRFSGRQFSNSRSEMNVSTLELGDSALYLCASSFRAGTGGGTEAFFGQGTRLTVV.

The chain combines TRBV2 with TRBJ1-4, with D perhaps matching TRBD1 (6 bases). The CDR3 totals 14 residues. Per germline, CDR1 SNHLY and CDR2 FYNNEI. V was shortened by 3 bases and J by 14 bases, with 19 bases between the two germline ends. The CDR3 DNA sequence: TGTGCCAGCAGTGATCGTGGGGGCACGAGGGTTCTGTTTTTT. This codes for CASSDRGGTRVLFF.

The rearrangement joins TRBV27 to TRBJ1-4, with a weak D call TRBD1 (6 bases). CDR1 MNHEY and CDR2 SMNVEV come from the germline V gene (reference sequence). The germline V and J ends were trimmed by 3 bases and 5 bases, with 10 bases remaining between them. The length of the CDR3 is 14 residues. In nucleotides, the CDR3 is TGTGCCAGCAGTTTTGCCGGACAGAATGAAAAACTGTTTTTT. Residues: CASSFAGQNEKLFF.

The genes are TRBV20-1 and TRBJ1-1; 8 bases are shared with TRBD1. V gave up 2 bases and J gave up 11 bases; unmatched junction bases: 4. CDR3 size: 11 residues. Germline V CDR1 and CDR2: DFQATT, SNEGSKA (reference sequence). The DNA for the CDR3 is TGCAGTGCTAGATCGGACAGGGCGGCTTTCTTT. Its translation is CSARSDRAAFF.

This clone was counted a single time. This chain joins TRBV6-5 and TRBJ2-3; 9 nucleotides match TRBD2. V dropped 0 bases and J dropped 5; count of bases not matched to a gene: 6. From germline, CDR1 is MNHEY and CDR2 SVGAGI. This CDR3 comprises 16 residues. Here the CDR3 reads CASSYSSRGGGDTQYF. The CDR3 DNA sequence: TGTGCCAGCAGTTACTCCTCGCGGGGGGGCGGAGATACGCAGTATTTT.

This clone was observed once. This rearrangement joins TRBV5-1 to TRBJ1-1; no clear D gene. V gave up 7 bases and J gave up 4 bases, with 8 bases separating them. The CDR3 length is 11 residues. CDR1 is SGHRS, CDR2 YFSETQ, per germline. The CDR3 is CASARGTEAFF. In nucleotides, the CDR3 is TGCGCCAGCGCCCGAGGCACTGAAGCTTTCTTT.

Here the CDR3 reads CASTRTGTNSPLHF. As DNA, the CDR3 is TGTGCCAGTACCCGGACAGGGACTAATTCACCCCTCCACTTT. This chain uses TRBV19 with TRBJ1-6, with TRBD1 matching over 8 bases. V was pared by 7 bases and J by 6 bases, with 5 bases of the junction left unmatched. This CDR3 is 14 amino acids long. The germline V gene has CDR1 LNHDA and CDR2 SQIVND (reference sequence).

The genes are TRBV5-1 and TRBJ2-3, with 9 nucleotides matching TRBD2. The CDR3 has 14 residues. The J segment lost 6 bases and the V segment lost 4 bases, leaving 6 bases of the junction unmatched. CDR1 is SGHRS and CDR2 is YFSETQ in the germline V gene. This CDR3 is CASSRSGGPDTQYF. DNA of the CDR3: TGCGCCAGCAGCCGTAGCGGGGGCCCGGATACGCAGTATTTT.

V usage is TRBV14 and J usage is TRBJ1-2, with TRBD1 identical over 8 bases. Losses at the gene ends were 1 base for V and 8 bases for J; bases not matched to a gene: 15. Germline V gene sequence: CDR1 SGHDN, CDR2 FVKESK. The CDR3 has 17 residues. This CDR3 reads CASSQGAGGGSSRGYTF. In DNA form, the CDR3 reads TGTGCCAGCAGCCAAGGGGCAGGGGGCGGTTCGTCTCGGGGCTACACCTTC.

J is TRBJ1-5 and V is TRBV28; maybe TRBD1 (5 bases). This CDR3 has 15 residues. Per the germline V gene, CDR1 is MDHEN and CDR2 is SYDVKM. The ends were cut back, 6 bases at V and 3 bases at J, with 15 bases in the middle. As DNA, the CDR3 is TGTGCCAGCAGGCGAACAGGAGTAGACAATCAGCCCCAGCATTTT. Translation gives CASRRTGVDNQPQHF.

The V gene is TRBV9, the J gene TRBJ2-5; 11 positions agree with TRBD2. There are 18 residues in the CDR3. Unmatched junction bases numbered 15, after V lost 3 bases and J lost 5 bases. From germline, CDR1 is SGDLS and CDR2 YYNGEE. CDR3 sequence: CASSGKPGTSGGWETQYF. Here the CDR3 DNA reads TGTGCCAGCAGCGGGAAACCGGGGACTAGCGGAGGGTGGGAGACCCAGTACTTC.

The V gene is TRBV30, the J gene TRBJ2-7, with D maybe TRBD2 (5 bases). V was pared by 2 bases and J by 5 bases, with 7 bases between. The CDR3 has 11 amino acids. Germline V gives CDR1 GTSNPN, CDR2 SVGIG (reference sequence). CDR3 residues: CAWSTGNEQYF. CDR3 in DNA: TGTGCCTGGAGTACGGGGAACGAGCAGTACTTC.

The V call is TRBV30, the J call TRBJ1-2; the D is unclear. CDR3 length equals 11 residues. Germline-derived CDR1 and CDR2 are GTSNPN and SVGIG (reference sequence). V was clipped by 0 bases and J by 7 bases, with 6 bases between them. CDR3 bases: TGTGCCTGGAGTGTAATCAGTGGCTACACCTTC. Amino acid sequence: CAWSVISGYTF. The full variable domain, with the rest looked up from reference TRBV30 and TRBJ1-2, is SQTIHQWPATLVQPVGSPLSLECTVEGTSNPNLYWYRQAAGRGLQLLFYSVGIGQISSEVPQNLSASRPQDRQFILSSKKLLLSDSGFYLCAWSVISGYTFGSGTRLTVV.

The V call is TRBV2, the J call TRBJ2-7; D is possibly TRBD1 (5 bases). Germline CDR1 is SNHLY and CDR2 is FYNNEI. CDR3 size: 14 residues. V lost 5 bases and J 5 bases, leaving 16 bases between the germline ends. CDR3 nucleotides: TGTGCCAGCAGTCCAGGGAAGGGGCTTCACGAGCAGTACTTC. Encoded protein: CASSPGKGLHEQYF.

The V gene is TRBV27, the J gene TRBJ1-6, with 7 bases fitting TRBD1. With 5 bases clipped from V and 9 bases from J, the junction kept 7 bases outside the gene matches. Germline CDR1 and CDR2: MNHEY and SMNVEV (reference sequence). This CDR3 region has 14 residues. The CDR3 here is CASSADRVGSPLHF. In DNA form, the CDR3 reads TGTGCCAGCAGTGCCGACAGGGTGGGTTCACCCCTCCACTTT.